Presented here are 32 T cell receptor beta chains from one specimen sequenced in a study of cytomegalovirus exposure and HLA in healthy donors. PCR used 60 Vbeta primers and 13 Jbeta primers. Only in-frame clones appear in the TCRdb table, and some are missing; sequencing was by immunoSEQ multiplex PCR. The sample yields roughly 200,000 clones, 65% to 90% seen once. The sample consisted of PBMCs. The receptors were sampled from a woman younger than 45 in good health and CMV-seronegative.

V and J are TRBV5-1 and TRBJ2-2; 8 bases align to TRBD1. Germline CDR1 SGHRS, CDR2 YFSETQ. This CDR3 has 16 residues. The V segment lost 0 bases and the J segment 4 bases; nucleotides outside the gene matches: 5. In DNA, the CDR3 is TGCGCCAGCAGCTTGGAGCAGGGGGCGCGCACCGGGGAGCTGTTTTTT. Its protein product is CASSLEQGARTGELFF.

The CDR3 bases are TGCGCCAGCAGCCAAGCAGTGGGCAATCAGCCCCAGCATTTT. Translating gives CASSQAVGNQPQHF. This rearrangement joins TRBV4-1 to TRBJ1-5; D is undetermined. CDR1 MGHRA and CDR2 YSYEKL come from the germline V gene. V was pared by 1 base and J by 2 bases, with 6 bases between. The CDR3 extends over 14 amino acids.

V gene TRBV6-1 combines with J gene TRBJ1-1; 10 bases agree with TRBD1. The CDR3 has 14 amino acids. Germline CDR1 reads MNHNS; CDR2 reads SASEGT. Trimming removed 2 bases from V and 4 bases from J; junction bases left unmatched: 1. In DNA form, the CDR3 reads TGTGCCAGCAGTGAAAGGACAGGGGGCACTGAAGCTTTCTTT. Protein product: CASSERTGGTEAFF.

In the case of this clone: Other nucleotide sequences from this sample produce the same CDR3. The chain couples TRBV6-6 to TRBJ2-7; D might be TRBD1 (5 bases). The CDR3 length is 13 residues. V was pared by 2 bases and J by 1 base, with 6 bases between. The germline gives CDR1 MNHNY, CDR2 SVGAGI (reference sequence). The CDR3, as DNA: TGTGCCAGCAGTTACAGGGGTTCCTACGAGCAGTACTTC. It codes for CASSYRGSYEQYF.

This sequence joins TRBV5-6 and TRBJ2-7; a possible D gene is TRBD1 (5 bases). Germline CDR1 reads SGHDT; CDR2 reads YYEEEE. The length of the CDR3 is 12 residues. V was clipped by 2 bases and J by 6 bases, with 9 bases between them. In nucleotides, the CDR3 is TGTGCCAGCAGCTTTCAGGGTAGCGAGCAGTACTTC. It codes for CASSFQGSEQYF.

This sequence joins TRBV2 and TRBJ2-2; 7 bases fit TRBD1. Trimming took 1 base from V and 5 from J; bases not matched to a gene: 13. There are 18 residues in the CDR3. From germline, CDR1 is SNHLY and CDR2 FYNNEI. The CDR3 reads CASSEEEPTGVGTGELFF. CDR3 coding DNA: TGTGCCAGCAGTGAAGAGGAGCCAACAGGGGTGGGGACCGGGGAGCTGTTTTTT. The full variable domain, rest sourced from reference TRBV2 and TRBJ2-2, is EPEVTQTPSHQVTQMGQEVILRCVPISNHLYFYWYRQILGQKVEFLVSFYNNEISEKSEIFDDQFSVERPDGSNFTLKIRSTKLEDSAMYFCASSEEEPTGVGTGELFFGEGSRLTVL.

This clone appeared once. The CDR3 is CASSLDARPSGGPFYEQYF. DNA for the CDR3: TGTGCCAGCAGCTTAGACGCCAGACCGAGCGGGGGACCTTTCTACGAGCAGTACTTC. This chain links TRBV11-2 with TRBJ2-7; 8 bases line up with TRBD2. In germline, CDR1 is SGHAT, CDR2 FQNNGV. The CDR3 spans 19 residues. Losses at the gene ends were 0 bases for V and 3 bases for J; bases not matched to a gene: 16. Full variable domain (outside the CDR3, taken from reference TRBV11-2 and TRBJ2-7): EAGVAQSPRYKIIEKRQSVAFWCNPISGHATLYWYQQILGQGPKLLIQFQNNGVVDDSQLPKDRFSAERLKGVDSTLKIQPAKLEDSAVYLCASSLDARPSGGPFYEQYFGPGTRLTVT.

This chain joins TRBV5-4 and TRBJ2-5; D not resolved. The DNA end favors TRBJ2-7, so the J call may be wrong. The CDR3 extends over 11 amino acids. Germline-derived CDR1 and CDR2 are SGHNT and YYREEE (reference sequence). CDR3 loop: CASSSIYEQYF. Written as DNA, the CDR3 is TGTGCCAGCAGCTCCATCTACGAGCAGTACTTC.

This rearrangement joins TRBV28 to TRBJ2-7, with D possibly TRBD2 on 5 matching bases. Germline CDR1 MDHEN, CDR2 SYDVKM. There are 14 residues in the CDR3. Trimming removed 7 bases from V and 0 bases from J, with 13 bases in between. The CDR3 region is CASIPAGFSYEQYF. In nucleotides, the CDR3 is TGTGCCAGCATCCCCGCGGGCTTCTCCTACGAGCAGTACTTC.

J is TRBJ2-7 and V is TRBV5-1; 9 bases are shared with TRBD2. Germline-derived CDR1 and CDR2 are SGHRS and YFSETQ. The CDR3 covers 15 residues. Losses at the gene ends were 4 bases for V and 0 bases for J; bases not matched to a gene: 5. The CDR3 sequence: CASSEASGTSYEQYF. The CDR3 nucleotides read TGCGCCAGCAGCGAGGCTAGCGGGACCTCCTACGAGCAGTACTTC.

The chain combines TRBV29-1 with TRBJ1-3; perhaps TRBD1 as D (5 bases). CDR1 SQVTM and CDR2 ANQGSEA come from the germline V gene. V dropped 6 bases and J dropped 0 bases, with 15 bases sitting between them. The CDR3 is 15 residues long. CDR3 DNA sequence: TGCAGCGTAGCTGGGGGGGTGTACTCTGGAAACACCATATATTTT. Protein product: CSVAGGVYSGNTIYF.

CDR3 in DNA: TGTGCCTGGAGGCCCGGGACAGGAGTTCAAGCTTTCTTT. Its protein product is CAWRPGTGVQAFF. The chain joins TRBV30 to TRBJ1-1; TRBD1 agrees at 8 bases. Germline CDR1 reads GTSNPN; CDR2 reads SVGIG (reference sequence). The V and J ends lost 3 bases and 9 bases, in that order; junction bases with no gene match: 9. The CDR3 length is 13 residues.

The chain carries TRBV27 and TRBJ2-4, with TRBD1 matching over 10 bases. Germline V gene lookup returns CDR1 MNHEY and CDR2 SMNVEV (reference sequence). Unmatched junction bases numbered 16, after V lost 4 bases and J lost 4 bases. The CDR3 is made up of 19 amino acids. CDR3 bases: TGTGCCAGCAGTTCCCGTCAGGGACAGGGGTTGTCGGAGAAAAACATTCAGTACTTC. It specifies CASSSRQGQGLSEKNIQYF.

This chain joins TRBV28 and TRBJ1-2; the D gene is possibly TRBD1 (5 bases). CDR3 length: 11 amino acids. Per germline, CDR1 MDHEN and CDR2 SYDVKM. V dropped 8 bases and J dropped 3 bases, with 7 bases sitting between them. Here the CDR3 reads CASLGDYGYTF. CDR3 DNA: TGTGCCAGCTTAGGGGACTATGGCTACACCTTC.

V usage is TRBV27 and J usage is TRBJ2-2; TRBD1 matches at 7 bases. Losses at the gene ends were 2 bases for V and 0 bases for J; bases not matched to a gene: 6. Germline V gene lookup returns CDR1 MNHEY and CDR2 SMNVEV (reference sequence). There are 17 residues in the CDR3. This CDR3 reads CASSLRTGVTNTGELFF. The DNA for the CDR3 is TGTGCCAGCAGTTTAAGAACAGGGGTAACGAACACCGGGGAGCTGTTTTTT.

The chain couples TRBV5-1 to TRBJ1-2, with 7 bases lining up with TRBD1. CDR3 size: 13 residues. Germline V gene lookup returns CDR1 SGHRS and CDR2 YFSETQ. The V gene end was trimmed by 4 bases and the J gene end by 7 bases; junction bases not matched to a gene: 7. The CDR3 nucleotides read TGCGCCAGCAGCCCTCACGACAGGGCTGGCTACACCTTC. It translates to CASSPHDRAGYTF.

This chain connects TRBV9 to TRBJ2-1; 10 bases agree with TRBD2. The V and J ends lost 5 bases and 6 bases, in that order; junction bases with no gene match: 11. Looked up from germline, CDR1 is SGDLS and CDR2 is YYNGEE. The CDR3 covers 16 residues. CDR3 nucleotide sequence: TGTGCCAGCAGTGACGAGAGGACTAGCGGACCCAATGAGCAGTTCTTC. Its protein is CASSDERTSGPNEQFF.

The chain joins TRBV4-2 to TRBJ2-1, with unresolved D. Trimming stripped 2 bases from V and 5 bases from J, with 10 bases between. The length of the CDR3 is 14 residues. Germline values: CDR1 LGHNA, CDR2 YNFKEQ. The CDR3 coding sequence is TGTGCCAGCAGCCAATTGGGTAGCCACAATGAGCAGTTCTTC. It encodes CASSQLGSHNEQFF.

The chain's CDR3 is CASSHLVAGGPGDTQYF. The CDR3 nucleotides read TGCGCCAGCAGCCACCTAGTAGCGGGGGGGCCTGGAGATACGCAGTATTTT. V gene TRBV4-1 combines with J gene TRBJ2-3, with 11 bases that match TRBD2. This CDR3 contains 17 residues. CDR1 is MGHRA and CDR2 is YSYEKL in the germline V gene. The V gene end was trimmed by 3 bases and the J gene end by 5 bases; junction bases not matched to a gene: 10.

CDR3 loop: CASSLGRGDTDTQYF. The CDR3, as DNA: TGTGCCAGCAGCTTAGGACGGGGGGACACAGATACGCAGTATTTT. The chain has TRBV7-3 and TRBJ2-3; 7 bases agree with TRBD2. Per germline, CDR1 SGHTA and CDR2 FQGTGA. The J segment lost 2 bases and the V segment lost 2 bases, leaving 4 bases of the junction unmatched. This CDR3 is built from 15 residues. The full variable domain, with the rest looked up from reference TRBV7-3 and TRBJ2-3, is GAGVSQTPSNKVTEKGKYVELRCDPISGHTALYWYRQSLGQGPEFLIYFQGTGAADDSGLPNDRFFAVRPEGSVSTLKIQRTERGDSAVYLCASSLGRGDTDTQYFGPGTRLTVL.

This sequence joins TRBV6-5 and TRBJ2-7; a weak D match, TRBD2 (6 bases). Deletions cut 2 bases from V and 2 bases from J, with 10 bases between. CDR1 MNHEY and CDR2 SVGAGI come from the germline V gene. The CDR3 consists of 14 residues. The CDR3 DNA follows: TGTGCCAGCAGTTACGGGGGACTCCCCTACGAGCAGTACTTC. Translation gives CASSYGGLPYEQYF.

This chain connects TRBV9 to TRBJ1-1; 8 nucleotides align to TRBD1. Trimming removed 3 bases from V and 1 base from J; junction bases left unmatched: 5. This CDR3 has 15 amino acids. Germline CDR1 is SGDLS and CDR2 is YYNGEE. The CDR3 nucleotides read TGTGCCAGCAGCGCCACGGACAGGGAGAACACTGAAGCTTTCTTT. Its translation: CASSATDRENTEAFF.

V gene TRBV27 combines with J gene TRBJ2-1; 12 positions match TRBD2. V shed 5 bases and J 7 bases; nucleotides not matched to a gene: 18. The CDR3 covers 19 residues. Germline V gives CDR1 MNHEY, CDR2 SMNVEV (reference sequence). Written as DNA, the CDR3 is TGTGCCAGCAGTCCCCGACAACCCACTCTAGCGGGAGGGCCTAATGAGCAGTTCTTC. Its protein product is CASSPRQPTLAGGPNEQFF.

The genes are TRBV5-8 and TRBJ2-1; the match to TRBD2 covers 12 bases. CDR1 is SGHTS and CDR2 is YDEGEE in the germline V gene. This CDR3 spans 15 amino acids. V was clipped by 3 bases and J by 8 bases; unmatched bases: 6. CDR3 sequence reads: CASSSLAGGRDEQFF. In DNA, the CDR3 is TGTGCCAGCAGCTCCCTAGCGGGGGGGCGGGATGAGCAGTTCTTC.

This chain joins TRBV21-1 and TRBJ1-1; the tabulated D call, TRBD1, remains unverified against the DNA. TRBV21-1 is listed as a pseudogene. The CDR3 is 16 residues long. The CDR3 region is CASSKVDTQEDTEAFF. CDR3 coding DNA: TGTGCCAGCAGCAAAGTGGACACCCAAGAGGACACTGAAGCTTTCTTT.

The table lists this clone with a count of one. The V gene is TRBV6-6, the J gene TRBJ1-2; D gene uncertain. V gave up 0 bases and J gave up 7 bases, with 15 bases separating them. CDR3 size: 15 residues. The germline gives CDR1 MNHNY, CDR2 SVGAGI (reference sequence). This CDR3 is CASSYSIPGMSGYTF. The CDR3 bases are TGTGCCAGCAGTTACTCGATCCCGGGGATGAGTGGCTACACCTTC.

The rearrangement joins TRBV6-1 to TRBJ1-5; TRBD1 agrees at 7 bases. Germline CDR1 is MNHNS and CDR2 is SASEGT. The CDR3 extends over 13 amino acids. The J segment lost 3 bases and the V segment lost 6 bases, leaving 2 bases of the junction unmatched. The DNA for the CDR3 is TGTGCCAGCAGGACAGGGAACAATCAGCCCCAGCATTTT. Protein sequence: CASRTGNNQPQHF.

The chain employs TRBV7-9 and TRBJ2-5, with 8 bases fitting TRBD2. Per germline, CDR1 SEHNR and CDR2 FQNEAQ (reference sequence). The CDR3 consists of 12 residues. V trimming: 11 bases; J trimming: 4 bases; junction bases outside the gene matches: 6. The CDR3 nucleotides are TGTGCCGGAGCGGGGGAGATAGAGACCCAGTACTTC. This codes for CAGAGEIETQYF.

The V and J genes are TRBV11-1 and TRBJ2-1, with 7 nucleotides matching TRBD2. The CDR3 extends over 15 amino acids. The junction had 3 bases not matched to a gene; V was cut back by 2 bases and J by 2 bases. Germline V gene data show CDR1 as SGHAT and CDR2 as FQDESV (reference sequence). CDR3 DNA: TGTGCCAGCAGCTTATCGGGAGGTGCCTACAATGAGCAGTTCTTC. This gives the protein CASSLSGGAYNEQFF.

The chain carries TRBV5-6 and TRBJ2-7; TRBD2 matches 12 bases. Germline V gene sequence: CDR1 SGHDT, CDR2 YYEEEE. V trimming: 0 bases; J trimming: 6 bases; junction bases outside the gene matches: 4. CDR3 length: 15 residues. The CDR3 here is CASSLAPSGGAEQYF. The DNA of the CDR3 is TGTGCCAGCAGCTTGGCCCCTAGCGGGGGGGCCGAGCAGTACTTC.

V gene TRBV5-1 combines with J gene TRBJ1-2; 7 nucleotides agree with TRBD1. From germline, CDR1 is SGHRS and CDR2 YFSETQ. Trimming took 1 base from V and 2 from J; bases not matched to a gene: 2. There are 14 residues in the CDR3. CDR3 DNA: TGCGCCAGCAGCTTGACAGGGGCGAACTATGGCTACACCTTC. Amino acids: CASSLTGANYGYTF.

V gene TRBV28 combines with J gene TRBJ2-7; possible D gene TRBD1, 5 bases. The germline CDR1 and CDR2 sequences are MDHEN and SYDVKM. V was pared by 6 bases and J by 2 bases, with 20 bases between. The CDR3 length is 16 residues. CDR3 DNA sequence: TGTGCCAGCAGAACCTTAATAGTGACAGAAACCTACGAGCAGTACTTC. It translates to CASRTLIVTETYEQYF.